Each of the 9 T cell receptor beta chains below was sequenced from the same sample in a study of regulatory dendritic cells for organ transplantation. Sequencing was performed with immunoSEQ multiplex PCR; in TCRdb, only in-frame clones are kept and a portion is missing. The sample records 30,000 to 40,000 clones, 85% to 90% being singletons. The sequenced sample consisted of naive CD4+ T cells from blood. The subset here: CD45RA+ naive T cells. The origin of the receptors is a human donor in good health.

V gene TRBV19 combines with J gene TRBJ1-2, with 8 bases that match TRBD1. This CDR3 region has 14 residues. Germline V gene sequence: CDR1 LNHDA, CDR2 SQIVND (reference sequence). The CDR3 DNA reads TGTGCGTCAATCGACAGGGGAGTCTTCGCGAGCTACACCTTC. This encodes CASIDRGVFASYTF.

This rearrangement joins TRBV11-1 to TRBJ1-4; tentative D call: TRBD1 (5 bases). The CDR3 runs 15 residues. The V and J ends lost 3 bases and 8 bases respectively, with 16 bases between them. Germline V gene lookup returns CDR1 SGHAT and CDR2 FQDESV (reference sequence). DNA for the CDR3: TGTGCCAGCAGCTTCGAGGGACTCCGGGGAGAAAAACTGTTTTTT. This encodes CASSFEGLRGEKLFF.

This clone appeared once. This sequence joins TRBV6-5 and TRBJ2-2, with TRBD2 as a possible D gene (5 bases). V shed 4 bases and J shed 6 bases, with 9 bases lying between them. The CDR3 length is 13 residues. The germline V gene has CDR1 MNHEY and CDR2 SVGAGI. The CDR3 coding sequence is TGTGCCAGCAGTTTAGAGAGGGCCGGGGAGCTGTTTTTT. It codes for CASSLERAGELFF.

The rearrangement uses TRBV5-1 and TRBJ2-7; D is possibly TRBD1 (6 bases). V gave up 4 bases and J gave up 2 bases, with 16 bases separating them. Germline lookup yields CDR1 SGHRS and CDR2 YFSETQ. CDR3 length equals 15 residues. CDR3 bases: TGCGCCAGCAGCCCAACAGGGCCCTCGACCTACGAGCAGTACTTC. Its protein is CASSPTGPSTYEQYF.

This clone was counted a single time. The gene calls are TRBV30 and TRBJ1-1; no clear D gene. Trimming left V 0 bases short and J 1 base short, with 6 bases between. The CDR3 covers 13 residues. CDR1 is GTSNPN and CDR2 is SVGIG in the germline V gene (reference sequence). The CDR3 here is CAWSVTTNTEAFF. The CDR3 DNA reads TGTGCCTGGAGTGTAACCACGAACACTGAAGCTTTCTTT.

J is TRBJ1-2 and V is TRBV7-9, with D uncertain. This CDR3 comprises 16 residues. The V end was cut by 2 bases, the J end by 5 bases, with 18 bases between. The germline V gene has CDR1 SEHNR and CDR2 FQNEAQ (reference sequence). The CDR3 DNA sequence: TGTGCCAGCAGCTTAATAGAGGCACAGCCGATATATGGCTACACCTTC. This encodes CASSLIEAQPIYGYTF.

The gene calls are TRBV21-1 and TRBJ1-4; the table gives TRBD1 as D, unverified against the DNA. TRBV21-1 is an annotated pseudogene. This CDR3 comprises 15 residues. The CDR3 region is CASSKAYPGRGKLFF. For the CDR3, the DNA is TGTGCCAGCAGCAAAGCGTACCCAGGGCGTGGGAAACTGTTTTTT.

The chain has TRBV7-3 and TRBJ1-6; D not resolved. This CDR3 comprises 15 residues. Trimming pared 6 bases from V and 10 bases from J, leaving 19 bases between. Germline V gene lookup returns CDR1 SGHTA and CDR2 FQGTGA. The CDR3 DNA reads as TGTGCCAGCAGTTTCCACCTCGGGAAGGTATCACCCCTCCACTTT. This codes for CASSFHLGKVSPLHF.

The chain links TRBV7-2 to TRBJ1-2; TRBD1 matches at 9 bases. The germline V gene encodes CDR1 SGHTA and CDR2 FQGNSA. The J segment lost 4 bases and the V segment lost 5 bases, leaving 8 bases of the junction unmatched. The CDR3 sequence is 15 residues long. CDR3 nucleotide sequence: TGTGCCAGCAGCCCCAGGACAGGGGATGGCTATGGCTACACCTTC. This encodes CASSPRTGDGYGYTF. Variable domain in full (rest from reference TRBV7-2 and TRBJ1-2): GAGVSQSPSNKVTEKGKDVELRCDPISGHTALYWYRQSLGQGLEFLIYFQGNSAPDKSGLPSDRFSAERTGGSVSTLTIQRTQQEDSAVYLCASSPRTGDGYGYTFGSGTRLTVV.